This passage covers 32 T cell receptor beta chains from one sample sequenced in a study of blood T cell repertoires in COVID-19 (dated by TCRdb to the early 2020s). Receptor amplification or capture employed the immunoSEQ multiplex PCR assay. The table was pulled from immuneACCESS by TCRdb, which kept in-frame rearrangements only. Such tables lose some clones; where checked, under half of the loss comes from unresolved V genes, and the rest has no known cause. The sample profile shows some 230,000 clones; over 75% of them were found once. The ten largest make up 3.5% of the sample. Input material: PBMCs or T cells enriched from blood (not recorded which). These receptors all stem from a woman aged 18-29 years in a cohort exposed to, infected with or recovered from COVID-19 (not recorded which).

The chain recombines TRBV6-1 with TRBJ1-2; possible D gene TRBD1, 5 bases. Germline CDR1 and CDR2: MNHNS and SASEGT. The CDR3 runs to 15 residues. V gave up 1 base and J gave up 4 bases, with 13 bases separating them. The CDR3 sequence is CASSEGSGFIYGYTF. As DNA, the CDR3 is TGTGCCAGCAGTGAAGGGTCAGGGTTCATCTATGGCTACACCTTC.

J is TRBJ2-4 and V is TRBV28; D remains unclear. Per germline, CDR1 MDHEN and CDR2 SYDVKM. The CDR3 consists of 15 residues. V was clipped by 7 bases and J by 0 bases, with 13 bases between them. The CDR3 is CASNRPQIAKNIQYF. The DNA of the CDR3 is TGTGCCAGCAACCGTCCGCAGATAGCCAAAAACATTCAGTACTTC.

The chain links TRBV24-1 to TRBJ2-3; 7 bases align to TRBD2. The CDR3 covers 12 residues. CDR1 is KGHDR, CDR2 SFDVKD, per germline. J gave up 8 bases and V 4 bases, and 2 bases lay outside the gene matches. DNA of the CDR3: TGTGCCACCAGTGACCCTAGCGGTACGCAGTATTTT. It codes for CATSDPSGTQYF.

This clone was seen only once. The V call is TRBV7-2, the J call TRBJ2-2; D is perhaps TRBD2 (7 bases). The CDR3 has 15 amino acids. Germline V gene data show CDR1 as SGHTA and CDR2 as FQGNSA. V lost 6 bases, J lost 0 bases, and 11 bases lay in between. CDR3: CASRLGGPNTGELFF. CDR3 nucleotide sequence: TGTGCCAGCAGACTCGGGGGGCCGAACACCGGGGAGCTGTTTTTT. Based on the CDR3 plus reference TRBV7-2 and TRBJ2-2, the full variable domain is GAGVSQSPSNKVTEKGKDVELRCDPISGHTALYWYRQSLGQGLEFLIYFQGNSAPDKSGLPSDRFSAERTGGSVSTLTIQRTQQEDSAVYLCASRLGGPNTGELFFGEGSRLTVL.

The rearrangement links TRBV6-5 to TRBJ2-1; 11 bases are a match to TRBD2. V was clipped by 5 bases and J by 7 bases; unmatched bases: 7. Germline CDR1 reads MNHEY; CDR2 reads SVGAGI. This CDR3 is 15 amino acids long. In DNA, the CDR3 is TGTGCCAGCAGTAGTGGGACTAGCGGTAGGAATGAGCAGTTCTTC. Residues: CASSSGTSGRNEQFF.

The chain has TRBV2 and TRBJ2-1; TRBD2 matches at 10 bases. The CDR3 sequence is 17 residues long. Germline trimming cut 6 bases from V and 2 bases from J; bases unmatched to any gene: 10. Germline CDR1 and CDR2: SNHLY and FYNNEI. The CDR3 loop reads CASSSASGGSPYNEQFF. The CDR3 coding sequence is TGTGCCAGCAGCTCGGCTAGCGGGGGATCTCCCTACAATGAGCAGTTCTTC.

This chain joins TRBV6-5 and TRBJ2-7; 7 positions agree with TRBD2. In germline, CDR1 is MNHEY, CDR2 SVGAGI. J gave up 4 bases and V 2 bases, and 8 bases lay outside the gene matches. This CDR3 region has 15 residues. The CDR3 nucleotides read TGTGCCAGCAGTTACCCAGGTGCGGGAGCATACGAGCAGTACTTC. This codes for CASSYPGAGAYEQYF.

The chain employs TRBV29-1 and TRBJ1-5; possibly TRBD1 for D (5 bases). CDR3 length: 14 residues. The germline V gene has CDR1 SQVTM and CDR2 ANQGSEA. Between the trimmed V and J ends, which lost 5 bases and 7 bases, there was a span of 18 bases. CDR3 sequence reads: CSVTDTGVGQPQHF. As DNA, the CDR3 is TGCAGCGTTACGGACACTGGGGTGGGACAGCCCCAGCATTTT. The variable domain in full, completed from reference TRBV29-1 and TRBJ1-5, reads SAVISQKPSRDICQRGTSLTIQCQVDSQVTMMFWYRQQPGQSLTLIATANQGSEATYESGFVIDKFPISRPNLTFSTLTVSNMSPEDSSIYLCSVTDTGVGQPQHFGDGTRLSIL.

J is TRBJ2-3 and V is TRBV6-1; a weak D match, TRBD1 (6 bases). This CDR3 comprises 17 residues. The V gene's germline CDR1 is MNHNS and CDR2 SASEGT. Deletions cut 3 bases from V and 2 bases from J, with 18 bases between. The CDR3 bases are TGTGCCAGCAGTGACCTGAACAGGGACCCCTCCACAGATACGCAGTATTTT. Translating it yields CASSDLNRDPSTDTQYF.

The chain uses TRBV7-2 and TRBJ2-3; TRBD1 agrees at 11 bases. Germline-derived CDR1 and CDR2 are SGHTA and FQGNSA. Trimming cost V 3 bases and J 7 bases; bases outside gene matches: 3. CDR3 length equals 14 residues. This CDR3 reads CASSFGTGGNTQYF. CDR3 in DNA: TGTGCCAGCAGCTTTGGGACAGGGGGAAATACGCAGTATTTT.

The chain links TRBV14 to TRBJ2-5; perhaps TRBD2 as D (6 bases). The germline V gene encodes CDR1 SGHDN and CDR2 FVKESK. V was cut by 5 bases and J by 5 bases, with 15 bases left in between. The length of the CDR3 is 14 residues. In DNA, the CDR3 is TGTGCCAGCAGCAAAGGCCATGGGGGGGAGACCCAGTACTTC. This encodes CASSKGHGGETQYF.

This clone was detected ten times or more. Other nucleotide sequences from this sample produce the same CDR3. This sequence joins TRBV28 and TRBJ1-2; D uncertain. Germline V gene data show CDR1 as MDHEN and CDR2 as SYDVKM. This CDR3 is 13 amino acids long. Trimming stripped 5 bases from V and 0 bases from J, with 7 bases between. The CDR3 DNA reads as TGTGCCAGCAGTGGCGGAGCTAACTATGGCTACACCTTC. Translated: CASSGGANYGYTF.

In DNA form, the CDR3 reads TGCGCCAGCAGTAATTACAGGGGGCACGAGACCCAGTACTTC. It translates to CASSNYRGHETQYF. The chain employs TRBV10-2 and TRBJ2-5; 9 bases are shared with TRBD1. CDR1 is WSHSY and CDR2 is SAAADI in the germline V gene. This CDR3 has 14 amino acids. Trimming cost V 5 bases and J 5 bases; bases outside gene matches: 6.

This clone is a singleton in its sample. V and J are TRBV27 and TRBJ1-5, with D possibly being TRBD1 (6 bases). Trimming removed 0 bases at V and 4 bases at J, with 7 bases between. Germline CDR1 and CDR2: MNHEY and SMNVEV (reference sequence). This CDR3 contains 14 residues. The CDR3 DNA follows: TGTGCCAGCAGTTTATCCAGGGGAAATCAGCCCCAGCATTTT. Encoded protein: CASSLSRGNQPQHF.

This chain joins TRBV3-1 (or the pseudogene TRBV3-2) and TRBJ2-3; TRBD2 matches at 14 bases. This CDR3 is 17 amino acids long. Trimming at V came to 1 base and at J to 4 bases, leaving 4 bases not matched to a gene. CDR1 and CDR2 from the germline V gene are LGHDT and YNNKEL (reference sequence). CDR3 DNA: TGTGCCAGCAGCCAAGGCATGACTAGCGGGGGGGCAGATACGCAGTATTTT. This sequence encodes CASSQGMTSGGADTQYF.

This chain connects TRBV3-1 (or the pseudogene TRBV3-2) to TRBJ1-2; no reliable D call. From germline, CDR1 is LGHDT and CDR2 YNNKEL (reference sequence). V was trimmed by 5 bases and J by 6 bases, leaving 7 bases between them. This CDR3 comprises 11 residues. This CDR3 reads CASSTSDGYTF. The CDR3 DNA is TGTGCCAGCAGCACCAGTGATGGCTACACCTTC.

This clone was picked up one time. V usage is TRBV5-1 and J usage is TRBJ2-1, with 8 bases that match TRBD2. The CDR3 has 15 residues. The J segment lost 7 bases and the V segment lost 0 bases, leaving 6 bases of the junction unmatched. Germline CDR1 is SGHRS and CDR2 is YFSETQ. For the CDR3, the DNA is TGCGCCAGCAGCTTGGGTCGCAGCGGGAGTAATGAGCAGTTCTTC. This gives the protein CASSLGRSGSNEQFF. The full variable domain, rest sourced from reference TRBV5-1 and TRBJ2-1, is KAGVTQTPRYLIKTRGQQVTLSCSPISGHRSVSWYQQTPGQGLQFLFEYFSETQRNKGNFPGRFSGRQFSNSRSEMNVSTLELGDSALYLCASSLGRSGSNEQFFGPGTRLTVL.

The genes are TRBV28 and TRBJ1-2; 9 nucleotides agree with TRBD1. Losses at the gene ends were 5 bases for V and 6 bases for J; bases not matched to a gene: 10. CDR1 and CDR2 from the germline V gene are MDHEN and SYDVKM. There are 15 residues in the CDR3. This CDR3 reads CASSVPGQGVDGYTF. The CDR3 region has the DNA TGTGCCAGCAGTGTGCCGGGACAGGGTGTCGATGGCTACACCTTC.

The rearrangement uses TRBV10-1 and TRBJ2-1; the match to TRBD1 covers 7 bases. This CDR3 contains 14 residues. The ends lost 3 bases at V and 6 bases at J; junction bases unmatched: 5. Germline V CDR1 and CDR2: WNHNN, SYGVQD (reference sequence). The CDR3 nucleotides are TGCGCCAGCAGTGAACCGACAGGGTCCAATGAGCAGTTCTTC. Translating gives CASSEPTGSNEQFF.

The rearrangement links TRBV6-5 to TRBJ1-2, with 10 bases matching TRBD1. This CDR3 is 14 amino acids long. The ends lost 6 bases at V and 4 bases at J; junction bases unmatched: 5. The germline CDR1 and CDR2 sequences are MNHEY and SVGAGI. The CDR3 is CASRLGQGIYGYTF. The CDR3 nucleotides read TGTGCCAGCAGACTGGGACAGGGGATCTATGGCTACACCTTC.

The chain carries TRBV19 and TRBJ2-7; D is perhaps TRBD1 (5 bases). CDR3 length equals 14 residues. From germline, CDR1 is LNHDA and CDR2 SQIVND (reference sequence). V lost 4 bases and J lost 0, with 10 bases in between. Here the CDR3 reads CASSTRESSYEQYF. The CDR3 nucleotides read TGTGCCAGTAGTACCAGGGAAAGCTCCTACGAGCAGTACTTC.

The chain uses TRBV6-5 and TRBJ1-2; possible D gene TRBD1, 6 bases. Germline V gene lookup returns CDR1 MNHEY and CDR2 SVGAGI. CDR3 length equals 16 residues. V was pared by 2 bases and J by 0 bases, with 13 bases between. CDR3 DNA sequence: TGTGCCAGCAGTTACCTTCCCGGACAGTCTAACTATGGCTACACCTTC. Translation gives CASSYLPGQSNYGYTF.

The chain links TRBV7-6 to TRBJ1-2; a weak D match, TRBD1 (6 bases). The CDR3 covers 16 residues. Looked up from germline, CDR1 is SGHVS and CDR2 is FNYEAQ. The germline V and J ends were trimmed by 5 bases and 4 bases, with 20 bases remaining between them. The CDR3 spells CASSPAGRGHSYGYTF. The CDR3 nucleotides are TGTGCCAGCAGCCCTGCTGGTCGGGGACATAGCTATGGCTACACCTTC.

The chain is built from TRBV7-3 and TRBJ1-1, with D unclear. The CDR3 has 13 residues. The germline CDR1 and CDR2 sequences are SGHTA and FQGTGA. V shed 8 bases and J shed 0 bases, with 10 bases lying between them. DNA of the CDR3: TGTGCCAGCGGCTACACAATGAACACTGAAGCTTTCTTT. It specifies CASGYTMNTEAFF. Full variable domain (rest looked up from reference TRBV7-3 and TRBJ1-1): GAGVSQTPSNKVTEKGKYVELRCDPISGHTALYWYRQSLGQGPEFLIYFQGTGAADDSGLPNDRFFAVRPEGSVSTLKIQRTERGDSAVYLCASGYTMNTEAFFGQGTRLTVV.

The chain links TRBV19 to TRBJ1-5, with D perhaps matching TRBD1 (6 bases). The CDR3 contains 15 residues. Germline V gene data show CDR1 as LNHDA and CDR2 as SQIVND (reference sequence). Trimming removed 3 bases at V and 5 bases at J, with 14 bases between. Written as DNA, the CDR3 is TGTGCCAGTAGTATTATGTACAGGGTGGATCAGCCCCAGCATTTT. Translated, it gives CASSIMYRVDQPQHF. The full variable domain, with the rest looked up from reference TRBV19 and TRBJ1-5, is DGGITQSPKYLFRKEGQNVTLSCEQNLNHDAMYWYRQDPGQGLRLIYYSQIVNDFQKGDIAEGYSVSREKKESFPLTVTSAQKNPTAFYLCASSIMYRVDQPQHFGDGTRLSIL.

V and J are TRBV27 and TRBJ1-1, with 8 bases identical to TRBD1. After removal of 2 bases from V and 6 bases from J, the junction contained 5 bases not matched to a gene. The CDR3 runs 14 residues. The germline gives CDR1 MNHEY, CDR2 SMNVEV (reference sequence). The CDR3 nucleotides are TGTGCCAGCAGTTTAAGCGGGACAGGCTCTGAAGCTTTCTTT. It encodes CASSLSGTGSEAFF.

CDR3 coding DNA: TGTGCCACCAGCCGAGGTTTCGACAATGAGCAGTTCTTC. Translation: CATSRGFDNEQFF. The chain carries TRBV24-1 and TRBJ2-1; D remains ambiguous. CDR3 length: 13 residues. V was pared by 7 bases and J by 5 bases, with 11 bases between. Per germline, CDR1 KGHDR and CDR2 SFDVKD.

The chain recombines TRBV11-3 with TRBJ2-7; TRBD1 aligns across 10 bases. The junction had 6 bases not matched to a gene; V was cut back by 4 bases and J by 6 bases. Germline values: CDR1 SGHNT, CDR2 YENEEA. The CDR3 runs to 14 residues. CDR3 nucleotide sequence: TGTGCCAGCAGCTCGAGACAGGGGGCAGGCGAGCAGTACTTC. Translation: CASSSRQGAGEQYF.

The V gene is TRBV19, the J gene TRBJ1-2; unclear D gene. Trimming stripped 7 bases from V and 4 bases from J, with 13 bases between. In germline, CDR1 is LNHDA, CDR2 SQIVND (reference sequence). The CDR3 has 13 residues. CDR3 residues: CASTLPGSYGYTF. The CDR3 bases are TGTGCCAGTACCCTCCCGGGGTCCTATGGCTACACCTTC.

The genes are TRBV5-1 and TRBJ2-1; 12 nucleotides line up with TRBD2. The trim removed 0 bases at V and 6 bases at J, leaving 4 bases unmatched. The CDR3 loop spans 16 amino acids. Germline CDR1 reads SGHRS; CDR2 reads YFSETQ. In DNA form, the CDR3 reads TGCGCCAGCAGCTTGGGGCCTAGCGGGGGGGCCAATGAGCAGTTCTTC. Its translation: CASSLGPSGGANEQFF.

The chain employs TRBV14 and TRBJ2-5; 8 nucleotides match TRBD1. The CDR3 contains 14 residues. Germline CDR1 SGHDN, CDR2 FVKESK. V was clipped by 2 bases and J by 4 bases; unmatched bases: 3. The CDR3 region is CASSQWTGSETQYF. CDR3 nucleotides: TGTGCCAGCAGCCAATGGACAGGGTCAGAGACCCAGTACTTC.

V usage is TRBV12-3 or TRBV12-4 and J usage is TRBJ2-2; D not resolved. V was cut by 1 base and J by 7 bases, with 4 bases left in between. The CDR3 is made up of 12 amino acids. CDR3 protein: CASSLGVGELFF. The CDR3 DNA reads TGTGCCAGCAGTTTAGGAGTCGGGGAGCTGTTTTTT.